The clone carrying this T cell receptor (beta chain) was seen at least ten times. Its specificity is not known. These data are taken from a study of neurological immune-mediated disorders. Overall study findings and caveats: Across subjects, expanded clones had no CDR3 amino acid sequences in common, pointing to private repertoires in all groups.

After removal of 6 bases from V and 7 bases from J, the junction contained 9 bases not matched to a gene. Per the germline V gene, CDR1 is MNHEY and CDR2 is SVGAGI. The CDR3 contains 15 residues. The time point was: longitudinal time-point 3. Using its own MiXCR run on the 5' RACE reads, TCRdb lists one record per CDR3 protein. This sample has roughly 57,000 distinct CDR3 sequences, with 7.5% to 9.5% found just once. The gene calls are TRBV6-5 and TRBJ2-1; 10 bases agree with TRBD2. The source is a woman aged 35 to 49 in good health. Sequencing was performed on PBMCs. The CDR3 DNA reads as TGTGCCAGCAGCCCCACTAGCGGGGCCTTGAATGAGCAGTTCTTC. Its protein is CASSPTSGALNEQFF.